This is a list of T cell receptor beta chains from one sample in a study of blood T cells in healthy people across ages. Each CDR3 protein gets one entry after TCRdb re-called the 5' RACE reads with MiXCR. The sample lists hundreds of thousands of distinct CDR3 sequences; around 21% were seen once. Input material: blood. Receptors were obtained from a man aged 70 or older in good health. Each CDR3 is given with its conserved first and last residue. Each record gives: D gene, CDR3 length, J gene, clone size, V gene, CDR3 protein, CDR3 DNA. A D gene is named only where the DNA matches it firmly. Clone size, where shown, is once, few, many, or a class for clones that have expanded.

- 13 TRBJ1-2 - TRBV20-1 CSARVPGIYGYTF TGCAGTGCTAGGGTCCCGGGAATCTATGGCTACACCTTC
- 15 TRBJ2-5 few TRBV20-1 CSARGGPGQQETQYF TGCAGTGCTAGAGGGGGGCCAGGGCAGCAAGAGACCCAGTACTTC
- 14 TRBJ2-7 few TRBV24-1 CATSDNTRPNEQYF TGTGCCACCAGTGATAATACTAGGCCCAACGAGCAGTACTTC
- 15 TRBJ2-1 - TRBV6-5 CASSPQGYSYNEQFF TGTGCCAGCAGTCCGCAGGGGTACTCCTACAATGAGCAGTTCTTC
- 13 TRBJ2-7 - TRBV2 CASTSGNSYEQYF TGTGCCAGCACGTCGGGTAACTCCTACGAGCAGTACTTC
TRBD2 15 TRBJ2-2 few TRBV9 CASSPRTSVHGELFF TGTGCCAGCAGTCCTAGGACTAGCGTTCACGGGGAGCTGTTTTTT
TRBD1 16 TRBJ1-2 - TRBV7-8 CAGSSKTTGPAHGYTF TGTGCCGGCAGCTCTAAAACGACAGGGCCTGCTCATGGCTACACCTTC
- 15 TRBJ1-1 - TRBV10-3 CAISESQSMNTEAFF TGTGCCATCAGTGAGTCGCAGAGCATGAACACTGAAGCTTTCTTT
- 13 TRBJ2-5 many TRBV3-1 CASSENLGKTQYF TGTGCCAGCAGCGAGAACCTGGGGAAGACCCAGTACTTC
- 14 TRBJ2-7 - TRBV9 CASSAGWNSYEQYF TGTGCCAGCAGCGCCGGATGGAATTCCTACGAGCAGTACTTC
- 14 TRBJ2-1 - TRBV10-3 CAISAIDGINEQFF TGTGCCATCAGTGCTATTGATGGGATCAATGAGCAGTTCTTC
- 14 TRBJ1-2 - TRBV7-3 CASSGDGSNYGYTF TGTGCCAGCAGCGGGGACGGCTCTAACTATGGCTACACCTTC
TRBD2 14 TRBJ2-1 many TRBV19 CASSMGLAGNEQFF TGTGCCAGTAGTATGGGACTAGCGGGCAATGAGCAGTTCTTC
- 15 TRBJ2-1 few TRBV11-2 CAGSLVGGKGNEQFF TGTGCCGGCAGCTTAGTGGGTGGAAAAGGCAATGAGCAGTTCTTC
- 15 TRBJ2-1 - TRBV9 CASSAPEGSLNEQFF TGTGCCAGCAGCGCTCCTGAGGGATCCTTAAATGAGCAGTTCTTC
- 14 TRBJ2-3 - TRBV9 CASSVVGGTDTQYF TGTGCCAGCAGCGTAGTTGGGGGCACAGATACGCAGTATTTT
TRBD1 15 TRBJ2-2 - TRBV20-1 CSASTGTGDTGELFF TGCAGTGCTAGCACCGGGACAGGGGACACCGGGGAGCTGTTTTTT
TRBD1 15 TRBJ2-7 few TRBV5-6 CASSPGGQGAGEQYF TGTGCCAGCAGCCCTGGGGGACAGGGGGCCGGCGAGCAGTACTTC
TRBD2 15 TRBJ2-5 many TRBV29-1 CSVETSGRYQETQYF TGCAGCGTTGAGACTAGCGGGAGGTACCAAGAGACCCAGTACTTC
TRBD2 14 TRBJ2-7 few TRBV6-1 CASSDPSGSYEQYF TGTGCCAGCAGTGACCCTAGCGGGAGCTACGAGCAGTACTTC
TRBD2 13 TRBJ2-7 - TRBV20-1 CSASSGSLYEQYF TGCAGTGCTTCGAGCGGGAGTCTCTACGAGCAGTACTTC
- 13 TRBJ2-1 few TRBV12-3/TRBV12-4 CASILGGENEQFF TGTGCCAGCATCCTGGGGGGCGAGAATGAGCAGTTCTTC